The rows below give T cell receptor beta chains drawn from one sample of a study of identical twins. From the 5' RACE reads, TCRdb called clonotypes with MiXCR, one entry per CDR3 protein. The sample records 1.5 million to 2 million distinct CDR3 sequences, roughly 35% being singletons. Sequencing used cord blood. The source is a newborn girl in good health. CDR3s include the opening cysteine and the closing phenylalanine or tryptophan. D genes are given only for firm matches. Clone sizes are given selectively: once, few, many, or a class where the clone is expanded.

>TRBJ1-2|.|many|TRBV10-3
TGTGCCATCAGTGAGTCTTGGAGGGACGGCTACACCTTC
CAISESWRDGYTF
>TRBJ2-1|TRBD2|many|TRBV29-1
TGCAGCGTCATCCCGGGACTAGCTAACAATGAGCAGTTCTTC
CSVIPGLANNEQFF
>TRBJ1-2|.|few|TRBV5-6
TGTGCCAGCAGCCCCGTCGGGGCGGACTATGGCTACACCTTC
CASSPVGADYGYTF
>TRBJ1-2|.|few|TRBV24-1
TGTGCCACCAGTGATTCTAAGAGGCAGGATGGCTACACCTTC
CATSDSKRQDGYTF
>TRBJ2-7|.|few|TRBV4-1
TGCGCCAGCAGCCAAGAGCCTAGTTCCTACGAGCAGTACTTC
CASSQEPSSYEQYF
>TRBJ2-7|.|.|TRBV20-1
TGCAGTGCTACCCCAGCCGGGTTCTCCGAGCAGTACTTC
CSATPAGFSEQYF
>TRBJ1-1|.|.|TRBV7-9
TGTGCAGCCTCCAGAGACACCCCGAACACTGAAGCTTTCTTT
CAASRDTPNTEAFF
>TRBJ2-3|.|.|TRBV3-1
TGTGCCAGCAGCCAAGATCGACGGGGAGGCACAGATACGCAGTATTTT
CASSQDRRGGTDTQYF
>TRBJ2-2|.|.|TRBV10-3
TGTGCCATCAGTGAGCACGGGGGTGCTATCGCCGGGGAGCTGTTTTTT
CAISEHGGAIAGELFF
>TRBJ2-3|.|.|TRBV7-7
TGTGCCAACAGCTTATCCGGTCATTTCGGGACAGATACGCAGTATTTT
CANSLSGHFGTDTQYF
>TRBJ2-6|TRBD2|few|TRBV11-2
TGTGCCAGCAGCTTAGGGCGGGGGGGAGCCTCTGGGGCCAACGTCCTGACTTTC
CASSLGRGGASGANVLTF
>TRBJ1-2|.|.|TRBV2
TGTGCCAGCAGCGTCGGGACAATTAACTATGGCTACACCTTC
CASSVGTINYGYTF
>TRBJ2-1|.|.|TRBV29-1
TGCAGCGTGGTGGGATACTACAATGAGCAGTTCTTC
CSVVGYYNEQFF
>TRBJ2-1|TRBD2|few|TRBV20-1
TGCAGTGCCGCGACTAGCGGGGGGACGAATGAGCAGTTCTTC
CSAATSGGTNEQFF
>TRBJ2-1|TRBD2|few|TRBV12-5
TGTGCTAGTGGTTCGTCCGGGGGGACCGATGAGCAGTTCTTC
CASGSSGGTDEQFF
>TRBJ1-4|.|few|TRBV29-1
TGCAGCGTCACTGACAGCAAGGAAAAACTGTTTTTT
CSVTDSKEKLFF
>TRBJ2-4|.|.|TRBV9
TGTGCCAGCAGCTTTCCGAACTACAATGAGCAGTACTTC
CASSFPNYNEQYF
>TRBJ2-5|TRBD1|.|TRBV5-1
TGCGCCAGCAGTTCAGGGGGCAAGTTAGAGACCCAGTACTTC
CASSSGGKLETQYF
>TRBJ1-2|.|.|TRBV27
TGTGCCAGCAGTACGGACTGGAAGAACTATGGCTACACCTTC
CASSTDWKNYGYTF
>TRBJ2-3|.|few|TRBV12-3/TRBV12-4
TGTGCCGGCACCCTGGGGCAGGGCACAGATACGCAGTATTTT
CAGTLGQGTDTQYF
>TRBJ2-3|.|.|TRBV5-8
TGTGCCAGCAGGTACTCCGGGTCTAAATTCACAGATACGCAGTATTTT
CASRYSGSKFTDTQYF
>TRBJ1-1|.|many|TRBV5-1
TGTGCCAGCAGCTTAGATCGAGGGGGCACTGAAGCTTTCTTT
CASSLDRGGTEAFF
>TRBJ1-5|TRBD1|.|TRBV24-1
TGTGCCACCAGTGAGCCGGACAGGGAGAATCAGCCCCAGCATTTT
CATSEPDRENQPQHF
>TRBJ2-7|.|.|TRBV18
TGTGCCAGCTCACCAAAGAGGAAGCGGGACACCTACGAGCAGTACTTC
CASSPKRKRDTYEQYF
>TRBJ2-7|.|.|TRBV20-1
TGCAGTGCCCCCCGGTCTAGCGTTCTCATGGGCGAGCAGTACTTC
CSAPRSSVLMGEQYF
>TRBJ1-5|.|many|TRBV10-3
TGTGCCATCAGTGAGGAGGGGAAGGGCAATCAGCCCCAGCATTTT
CAISEEGKGNQPQHF
>TRBJ2-1|.|many|TRBV3-1
TGTGCCAGCAGCCAAGACAGGGCTTCCTACAATGAGCAGTTCTTC
CASSQDRASYNEQFF
>TRBJ1-2|.|many|TRBV29-1
TGCAGCGTTGAAGATTCCCCGACAGCTAACTATGGCTACACCTTC
CSVEDSPTANYGYTF
>TRBJ2-3|.|.|TRBV12-5
TGTGCTAGTGGTTTGTGCCTACCCCTAGCGCTTAGCACAGATACGCAGTATTTT
CASGLCLPLALSTDTQYF
>TRBJ2-7|TRBD2|.|TRBV7-2
TGTGCCAGCAGCTTAGACGGGCTAGGGATAGCGGGCGCCTACAATGAGCAGTACTTC
CASSLDGLGIAGAYNEQYF
>TRBJ2-2|TRBD1|.|TRBV28
TGTGCCAGCAGTCCCGGGACAGCATTGAACACCGGGGAGCTGTTTTTT
CASSPGTALNTGELFF
>TRBJ1-2|.|.|TRBV20-1
TGCAGTGCTATTGACAGCCTCTCTCCCTATGGCTACACCTTC
CSAIDSLSPYGYTF
>TRBJ2-4|.|many|TRBV7-2
TGTGCCAGCAGCCTATTAGGACCCCAGGTTGAGTCCAAAAACATTCAGTACTTC
CASSLLGPQVESKNIQYF
>TRBJ2-6|.|.|TRBV14
TGTGCCAGCAGCCAAGACCCACGCCTCTCTGGGGCCAACGTCCTGACTTTC
CASSQDPRLSGANVLTF
>TRBJ2-7|.|few|TRBV5-1
TGCGCCAGCAGCTTGGCCGCGGCAACGCCCTACGAGCAGTACTTC
CASSLAAATPYEQYF
>TRBJ2-7|.|.|TRBV10-2
TGCGCCAGCAGTGGGGGGTTCGACGAGCAGTACTTC
CASSGGFDEQYF
>TRBJ2-1|TRBD2|.|TRBV20-1
TGCAGTGCTAGACTAAGCGGGAGGGCCCTCAATGAGCAGTTCTTC
CSARLSGRALNEQFF
>TRBJ2-7|.|.|TRBV20-1
TGCAGTGCTAGGGGCAGTCTCATCGAGCAGTACTTC
CSARGSLIEQYF
>TRBJ2-5|TRBD1|.|TRBV20-1
TGCAGTGCTAGAAACCCGGGACAGGGAGTAGAGACCCAGTACTTC
CSARNPGQGVETQYF
>TRBJ1-5|.|.|TRBV12-3/TRBV12-4
TGTGCCAGCAGTTTTACAGGGCCCCACTATAGCAATCAGCCCCAGCATTTT
CASSFTGPHYSNQPQHF
>TRBJ2-7|.|many|TRBV5-1
TGTGCCAGCAGCCCGACAGGCTACGAGCAGTACTTC
CASSPTGYEQYF
>TRBJ2-6|.|.|TRBV27
TGTGCCAGCAGCAAACAGGGATCGGCCCCCATCTCTGGGGCCAACGTCCTGACTTTC
CASSKQGSAPISGANVLTF
>TRBJ1-6|.|.|TRBV5-1
TGCGCCAGCAGCTTGAATTCCGGGATCGGTTCACCCCTCCACTTT
CASSLNSGIGSPLHF
>TRBJ2-4|.|.|TRBV12-3/TRBV12-4
TGTGCCAGCAGTTCAGGCCGGAAAAACATTCAGTACTTC
CASSSGRKNIQYF
>TRBJ2-7|.|few|TRBV20-1
TGCAGTGCTAGAGAGGGGCCCCGCGAGCAGTACTTC
CSAREGPREQYF
>TRBJ2-1|.|few|TRBV20-1
TGCAGTGCTAGAGATTTTACAGTACTAAGAAATGAGCAGTTCTTC
CSARDFTVLRNEQFF
>TRBJ1-2|.|.|TRBV12-3/TRBV12-4
TGTGCCAGCAGTTTAGCGCTGGTAGGGGGCTATGGCTACACCTTC
CASSLALVGGYGYTF
>TRBJ2-2|.|few|TRBV14
TGTGCCAGCAGCCAGACGGGCACCGGGGAGCTGTTTTTT
CASSQTGTGELFF
>TRBJ2-7|.|.|TRBV27
TGTGCCAGCAGTTCCTTCGGCTACCCCTACGAGCAGTACTTC
CASSSFGYPYEQYF
>TRBJ2-7|.|few|TRBV28
TGTGCCAGCAGTTCCTTGACAGTAACGAAGAGCTCCTACGAGCAGTACTTC
CASSSLTVTKSSYEQYF
>TRBJ1-6|.|.|TRBV20-1
TGCAGTGCTAGGCAAACGACCGGCAGGGACAATTCACCCCTCCACTTT
CSARQTTGRDNSPLHF
>TRBJ2-4|TRBD1|.|TRBV20-1
TGCAGTGCTAGGGACAGGGTATCCAAAAACATTCAGTACTTC
CSARDRVSKNIQYF
>TRBJ2-7|.|.|TRBV7-8
TGTGCCAGCAGCTTAGAGGCCCTCCACGAGCAGTACTTC
CASSLEALHEQYF
>TRBJ1-6|.|few|TRBV27
TGTGCCGGCGCGCCTGTTTGGGTAAATAATTCACCCCTCCACTTT
CAGAPVWVNNSPLHF
>TRBJ1-2|.|.|TRBV12-3/TRBV12-4
TGTGCCAGCACCTCGGGACGGCTTAACTATGGCTACACCTTC
CASTSGRLNYGYTF
>TRBJ2-1|TRBD2|once|TRBV20-1
TGCAGTGCTAGATCGGGAGGCCTCCTATACGAGCAGTTCTTC
CSARSGGLLYEQFF